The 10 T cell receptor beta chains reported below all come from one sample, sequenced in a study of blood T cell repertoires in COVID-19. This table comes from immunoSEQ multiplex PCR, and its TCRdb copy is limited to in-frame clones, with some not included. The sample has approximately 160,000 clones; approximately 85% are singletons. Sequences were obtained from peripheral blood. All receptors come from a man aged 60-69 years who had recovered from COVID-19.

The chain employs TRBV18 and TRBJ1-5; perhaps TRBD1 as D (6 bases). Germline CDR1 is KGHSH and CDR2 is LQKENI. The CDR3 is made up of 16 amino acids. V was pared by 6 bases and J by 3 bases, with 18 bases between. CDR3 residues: CASSFGGGGPNQPQHF. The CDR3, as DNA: TGTGCCAGCTCGTTTGGAGGGGGGGGTCCCAATCAGCCCCAGCATTTT.

The DNA of the CDR3 is TGTGCCAGCAGTTACTCGCAGGGTGGTGGCTACACCTTC. Translated: CASSYSQGGGYTF. The V call is TRBV6-5, the J call TRBJ1-2; D possibly corresponds to TRBD1 (5 bases). This CDR3 is built from 13 residues. From germline, CDR1 is MNHEY and CDR2 SVGAGI. Trimming took off 0 bases at V and 7 bases at J, with 9 bases between the two ends.

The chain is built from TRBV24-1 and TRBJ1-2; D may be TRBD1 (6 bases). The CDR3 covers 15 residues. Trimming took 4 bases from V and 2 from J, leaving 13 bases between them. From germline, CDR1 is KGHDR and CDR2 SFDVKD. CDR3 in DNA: TGTGCCACCAGTGACCCCAAGACAGGCAACTATGGCTACACCTTC. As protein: CATSDPKTGNYGYTF.

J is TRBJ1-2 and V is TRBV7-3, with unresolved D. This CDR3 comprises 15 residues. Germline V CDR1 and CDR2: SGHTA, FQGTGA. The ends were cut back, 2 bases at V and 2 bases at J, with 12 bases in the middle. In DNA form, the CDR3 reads TGTGCCAGCAGCTTACGCCCGGGGAGCAACTATGGCTACACCTTC. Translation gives CASSLRPGSNYGYTF.

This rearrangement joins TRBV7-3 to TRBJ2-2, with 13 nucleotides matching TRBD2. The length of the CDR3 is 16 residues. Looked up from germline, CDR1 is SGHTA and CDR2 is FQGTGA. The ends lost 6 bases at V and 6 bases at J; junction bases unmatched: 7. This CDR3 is CASSLTSGGLAGELFF. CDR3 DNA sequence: TGTGCCAGCAGTCTGACTAGCGGGGGGCTAGCCGGGGAGCTGTTTTTT.

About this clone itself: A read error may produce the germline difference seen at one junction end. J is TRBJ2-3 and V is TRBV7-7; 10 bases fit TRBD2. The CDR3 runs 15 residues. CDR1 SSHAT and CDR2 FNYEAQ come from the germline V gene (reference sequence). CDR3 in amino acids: CASSFGSGTSEPQYF. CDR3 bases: TGTGCTAGCAGCTTTGGGAGCGGGACTAGCGAGCCGCAGTATTTT.

CDR3 sequence (DNA): TGCGCCAGCAGCTTACACGTGGACAGGGCGTTCGAGCAGTACTTC. This gives the protein CASSLHVDRAFEQYF. J is TRBJ2-7 and V is TRBV5-1; 8 positions agree with TRBD1. Germline assignment: CDR1 SGHRS and CDR2 YFSETQ. The CDR3 is 15 amino acids. The V and J ends lost 2 bases and 6 bases, in that order; junction bases with no gene match: 10.

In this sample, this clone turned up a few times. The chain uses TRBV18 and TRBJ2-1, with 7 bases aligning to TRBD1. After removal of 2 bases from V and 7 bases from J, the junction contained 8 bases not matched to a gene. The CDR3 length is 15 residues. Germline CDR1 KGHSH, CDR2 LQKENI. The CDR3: CASSPLQGIENEQFF. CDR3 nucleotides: TGTGCCAGCTCACCATTACAGGGGATTGAGAATGAGCAGTTCTTC.

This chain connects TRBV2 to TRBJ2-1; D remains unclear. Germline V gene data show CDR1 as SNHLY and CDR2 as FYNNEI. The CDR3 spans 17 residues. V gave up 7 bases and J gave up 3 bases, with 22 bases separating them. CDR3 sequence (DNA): TGTGCCAGCAATACTCCGACTCAGAGTATTGACTACAATGAGCAGTTCTTC. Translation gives CASNTPTQSIDYNEQFF. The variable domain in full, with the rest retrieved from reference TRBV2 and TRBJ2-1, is EPEVTQTPSHQVTQMGQEVILRCVPISNHLYFYWYRQILGQKVEFLVSFYNNEISEKSEIFDDQFSVERPDGSNFTLKIRSTKLEDSAMYFCASNTPTQSIDYNEQFFGPGTRLTVL.

The CDR3 nucleotides are TGTGCCAGCAGCCTCCGGACAGGGTCGCCCTATGGCTACACCTTC. Its translation: CASSLRTGSPYGYTF. The V call is TRBV7-8, the J call TRBJ1-2, with TRBD1 matching over 8 bases. The CDR3 is 15 amino acids. V lost 5 bases and J lost 4; bases outside the gene matches: 9. Germline V gene sequence: CDR1 SGHVS, CDR2 FQNEAQ.